The clone carrying this T cell receptor beta chain was detected only once. Its matching antigen is unknown. The CDR3 contains 15 residues. V shed 0 bases and J shed 1 base, with 9 bases lying between them. From germline, CDR1 is KGHSH and CDR2 LQKENI. TCRdb keeps only in-frame clones here, not all; method: immunoSEQ multiplex PCR. The sample has approximately 80,000 clones, around nine tenths seen once. These data are taken from a study of OX40 agonist ivuxolimab in advanced cancers. Study-level findings and limits: Both CD4+ and CD8+ T cell populations in blood had undergone clonal expansion by week 6 at 0.1 to 3.0 mg/kg. Normalized T-cell clonal expansion was also low in some nonresponders. CD4+ T cells averaged fewer expanded clones than CD8+ T cells. Among the lowest peripheral clonal expansion occurred in 0.1-3.0 mg/kg partial responders.

The chain has TRBV18 and TRBJ1-1; D ambiguous. The source was CD4+ or CD8+ T cells sorted from blood, collected in a trial of the OX40 agonist ivuxolimab. The sequence derives from an adult with an advanced solid tumor such as melanoma, head and neck, liver or kidney cancer. CDR3 in amino acids: CASSPPSAQNTEAFF. CDR3 nucleotide sequence: TGTGCCAGCTCACCACCTTCGGCGCAGAACACTGAAGCTTTCTTT.